This TCR beta chain was recorded in a study of T cells expressing NK-cell markers. Reprocessing the 5' RACE reads, TCRdb reports a single entry for every CDR3 protein and omits DNA. The sample table sets out about 260,000 distinct CDR3 sequences. Sequenced: blood T cells: a sorted CD56 or NKG2C T cell subset, CD4+ or CD8+ T cells, or bulk PBMC T cells (not recorded which). The source is a man aged 18 to 30 in good health.

CDR3 region: CSAIRSETQYF. This chain joins TRBV20-1 and TRBJ2-5. The germline V gene has CDR1 DFQATT and CDR2 SNEGSKA (reference sequence). CDR3 length: 11 amino acids.